Given below is one TCR beta chain in context. The target antigen is unknown. This entry is derived from a study of Graves' ophthalmopathy and Graves' hyperthyroidism. Study-level background: In this cohort's terms, stable hyperthyroidism meant no ophthalmopathy by 18 months of follow-up. Study-wide points: Also, most clonotypes expanded in the thyroid above 0.001 frequency appeared in blood.

Amplification targeted the TCR beta CDR3 regions, with RNA transcripts as the source material. First-round RT-PCR relied on HTBI primers, and a second-round multiplex PCR came next. MiXCR was run by TCRdb on the multiplex PCR reads, yielding one entry per CDR3 protein. The table records about 1.1 million distinct CDR3 sequences, about two fifths of them present only once. Recruitment covered hyperthyroidism patients aged 18 to 65 whose new diagnosis was of under 2 months' duration. Trimming removed 3 bases at V and 1 base at J, with 10 bases between. CDR1 is LNHNV and CDR2 is YYDKDF in the germline V gene (reference sequence). The CDR3 loop spans 14 amino acids.

Material: peripheral blood or thyroid tissue (not recorded which). The V gene is TRBV15, the J gene TRBJ2-7, with a weak D call TRBD1 (6 bases). This TCR derives from an adult man with Graves' hyperthyroidism. CDR3 nucleotides: TGTGCCACCAGCAGCCAAGACAGGTCCTACGAGCAGTACTTC. This sequence encodes CATSSQDRSYEQYF. Drawing the rest from reference TRBV15 and TRBJ2-7, the complete variable domain is DAMVIQNPRYQVTQFGKPVTLSCSQTLNHNVMYWYQQKSSQAPKLLFHYYDKDFNNEADTPDNFQSRRPNTSFCFLDIRSPGLGDTAMYLCATSSQDRSYEQYFGPGTRLTVT.